Sequencing of this T cell receptor beta chain was carried out in a study of long-term antiretroviral therapy in people with HIV. The libraries were made with immunoSEQ v3.0 at survey level. The data were produced by immunoSEQ multiplex PCR, yet TCRdb's version contains in-frame clones alone and is incomplete. The data show approximately 11,000 clones, about 80% seen once. General study findings and limits: Diversity rose after ART but stayed below transplant donor controls. Information pertaining to ART adherence, viral resistance or therapeutic modifications was not obtained.

This clone was seen just once. Its antigen is currently unknown. CDR3 length equals 15 residues. The germline V gene encodes CDR1 MDHEN and CDR2 SYDVKM. The V segment lost 5 bases and the J segment 0 bases; nucleotides outside the gene matches: 4. In the United States, treatment was given to all participants with HIV. This clonotype originated in a man aged 25-45 years with HIV. V is TRBV28 and J is TRBJ1-5; 7 bases match TRBD1. This specimen consisted of unsorted PBMCs, obtained at the start of antiretroviral therapy, before treatment. The CDR3: CASSRTGGSNQPQHF. The CDR3 bases are TGTGCCAGCAGTAGGACAGGAGGTAGCAATCAGCCCCAGCATTTT.